Following are 29 T cell receptor beta chains from one sample sequenced in a study of post-analysis software for immune sequencing data. Unique molecular identifiers tagged the TCR beta cDNA libraries. One entry per CDR3 protein results from TCRdb running MiXCR on the PCR reads. The sample carries 750,000 to 950,000 distinct CDR3 sequences, 46% recorded once. These TCRs' antigens remain unknown. Whole-study findings and limits: When patients were compared with controls, a handful of TRBV segments were more frequent, TRBV5-6, TRBV5-1 and TRBV20-1 among them.

Sequenced: blood. The receptor set was obtained from a girl aged 5-17 years with multiple sclerosis.

This sequence joins TRBV12-5 and TRBJ1-2; 7 bases fit TRBD1. Germline V gives CDR1 LGHNT, CDR2 FRNRAP. The CDR3 has 17 residues. With V trimmed by 5 bases and J by 5 bases, 17 bases remained unmatched. The DNA of the CDR3 is TGTGCTAGTGGTGGAATACCTCGACAGGGAATGGAATATGGCTACACCTTC. The encoded protein is CASGGIPRQGMEYGYTF.

This clonotype was detected a few times. The V gene is TRBV12-3 or TRBV12-4, the J gene TRBJ2-1; 9 positions match TRBD1. The CDR3 is 16 residues long. With 3 bases clipped from V and 8 bases from J, the junction kept 11 bases outside the gene matches. For the CDR3, the DNA is TGTGCCAGCAGTTTCTCTAGGGACAGGGAAGTCGATGAGCAGTTCTTC. Encoded protein: CASSFSRDREVDEQFF.

A word on this clonotype: Germline is not matched at one junction end, which may reflect a read error. The chain is built from TRBV6-5 and TRBJ1-2; D gene ambiguous. This CDR3 has 13 residues. Germline V lookup: CDR1 MNHEY, CDR2 SVGAGI. The CDR3: CARSSYGRGGYTF. In DNA, the CDR3 is TGTGCCCGCAGTTCCTATGGTCGAGGTGGCTACACCTTC.

This clonotype was recorded once. V usage is TRBV10-3 and J usage is TRBJ1-1; no clear D gene. CDR1 is ENHRY and CDR2 is SYGVKD in the germline V gene. This CDR3 is 11 amino acids long. With 4 bases removed from V and 8 bases from J, the gap between germline ends came to 8 bases. This CDR3 reads CAISGQYEAFF. DNA for the CDR3: TGTGCCATCAGTGGGCAGTACGAAGCTTTCTTT.

The J gene is TRBJ1-1, the V gene TRBV6-5; possibly TRBD1 for D (5 bases). The CDR3 consists of 15 residues. V was cut by 5 bases and J by 1 base, with 14 bases left in between. Germline CDR1 is MNHEY and CDR2 is SVGAGI. The CDR3 region has the DNA TGTGCCAGCAGTAACCCCAGGGCTAGGAACACTGAAGCTTTCTTT. Its translation: CASSNPRARNTEAFF.

In its sample, this clonotype was seen a few times. This chain joins TRBV6-1 and TRBJ2-7; tentatively, D is TRBD2 (6 bases). CDR1 is MNHNS and CDR2 is SASEGT in the germline V gene. This CDR3 comprises 15 residues. V was trimmed by 0 bases and J by 3 bases, leaving 12 bases between them. CDR3 protein: CASSEAASESYEQYF. CDR3 nucleotide sequence: TGTGCCAGCAGTGAAGCGGCTAGCGAGAGCTACGAGCAGTACTTC.

J is TRBJ2-4 and V is TRBV7-6; TRBD2 agrees at 7 bases. The tail of the sequence fits TRBJ2-7 better, so the J call may be wrong. Germline V gives CDR1 SGHVS, CDR2 FNYEAQ. The CDR3 is 17 amino acids. This CDR3 reads CASSLVGREELHYEQYF. As DNA, the CDR3 is TGTGCCAGCAGCTTAGTAGGGAGGGAGGAACTCCACTACGAGCAGTACTTC.

CDR3 region: CSARDRGQGSGVVTDTQYF. The CDR3 DNA reads as TGCAGTGCTAGAGATCGGGGGCAGGGCTCAGGAGTCGTCACAGATACGCAGTATTTT. This chain links TRBV20-1 with TRBJ2-3; either TRBD1 or TRBD2 may supply D (6 bases each). CDR3 length equals 19 residues. The germline gives CDR1 DFQATT, CDR2 SNEGSKA (reference sequence). The V gene lost 0 bases and the J gene lost 2 bases, with 24 bases spanning the gap.

Comment on this clonotype: One end of the junction is discordant with germline, which a read error may explain. The chain links TRBV9 to TRBJ1-2; the match to TRBD1 covers 7 bases. Germline CDR1 is SGDLS and CDR2 is YYNGEE. This CDR3 is 15 amino acids long. CDR3 residues: CVSSVTGMEGYGYTF. The DNA for the CDR3 is TGTGTCAGCAGCGTGACAGGGATGGAAGGCTATGGCTACACCTTC.

The rearrangement links TRBV6-2 or TRBV6-3 to TRBJ2-1; D is unresolved. With the DNA end fitting TRBJ2-7 better, the J assignment may be wrong. CDR1 is MNHEY and CDR2 is SVGEGT in the germline V gene. The CDR3 spans 15 residues. The CDR3 loop is CASDPGLTSPYEQYF. For the CDR3, the DNA is TGTGCCAGCGACCCCGGGCTAACCTCCCCCTACGAGCAGTACTTC.

This clonotype appeared a few times. The rearrangement uses TRBV7-9 and TRBJ1-2; 10 nucleotides match TRBD1. V was pared by 5 bases and J by 12 bases, with 12 bases of the junction left unmatched. CDR3 length: 14 amino acids. In germline, CDR1 is SEHNR, CDR2 FQNEAQ (reference sequence). The CDR3 sequence is CASSRPGTGARDTF. In nucleotides, the CDR3 is TGTGCCAGCAGCCGACCCGGGACAGGGGCCCGGGACACCTTC.

DNA of the CDR3: TGTGCCAGCAGCTTCCTGATGGACTCTGGGGCCAACGTCCTGACTTTC. This translates into CASSFLMDSGANVLTF. The chain has TRBV7-8 and TRBJ2-6, with unresolved D. The CDR3 is made up of 16 amino acids. The germline CDR1 and CDR2 sequences are SGHVS and FQNEAQ. The V gene lost 3 bases and the J gene lost 0 bases, with 9 bases spanning the gap.

This clonotype appeared a few times. The rearrangement uses TRBV27 and TRBJ2-7, with 8 positions matching TRBD2. Germline trimming cut 5 bases from V and 7 bases from J; bases unmatched to any gene: 13. The CDR3 spans 15 residues. Germline CDR1 is MNHEY and CDR2 is SMNVEV (reference sequence). CDR3 protein: CASSPEPGTRGEQYF. The DNA of the CDR3 is TGTGCCAGCAGTCCCGAACCCGGGACTAGGGGTGAGCAGTACTTC.

Details on this clonotype: Germline and junction disagree at one end, which may indicate a read error. This chain joins TRBV7-9 and TRBJ2-7; 12 nucleotides agree with TRBD2. TRBJ2-5 matches the DNA end more closely, so the J call is doubtful. Germline V gene sequence: CDR1 SEHNR, CDR2 FQNEAQ (reference sequence). The CDR3 loop spans 15 amino acids. CDR3 in amino acids: CVSSSSGRARETQYF. CDR3 nucleotides: TGTGTCAGCAGCTCTAGCGGGAGGGCCAGGGAGACCCAGTACTTC.

The chain combines TRBV24-1 with TRBJ1-5; the D is unclear. The CDR3 contains 13 residues. Trimming took 5 bases from V and 7 from J, leaving 11 bases between them. The germline V gene has CDR1 KGHDR and CDR2 SFDVKD. CDR3 amino acids: CATSGMENQPQHF. In nucleotides, the CDR3 is TGTGCCACCAGTGGGATGGAGAACCAGCCCCAGCATTTT.

The chain is built from TRBV4-1 and TRBJ2-5; D is ambiguous. The DNA end lines up better with TRBJ2-7; the J call may be wrong. The germline CDR1 and CDR2 sequences are MGHRA and YSYEKL. The CDR3 runs 13 residues. The CDR3 DNA reads as TGCGCCAGCAGCCAAGAAGTGGACTACGAGCAGTACTTC. It yields the protein CASSQEVDYEQYF.

This clonotype appeared many times. This chain joins TRBV7-2 and TRBJ2-3; D is possibly TRBD2 (7 bases). The length of the CDR3 is 14 residues. In germline, CDR1 is SGHTA, CDR2 FQGNSA. V lost 1 base and J lost 6, with 11 bases in between. CDR3 DNA sequence: TGTGCCAGCAGCTTAGTAGGGGGGGGGGATACGCAGTATTTT. Its protein is CASSLVGGGDTQYF.

This clonotype was counted once. The rearrangement joins TRBV11-2 to TRBJ2-4; 13 nucleotides line up with TRBD2. The closer fit of TRBJ2-7 to the DNA end suggests the J call may be wrong. CDR1 SGHAT and CDR2 FQNNGV come from the germline V gene. The CDR3 spans 17 residues. CDR3 protein: CASSLRTSGGFTYEQYF. CDR3 coding DNA: TGTGCCAGCAGCTTGAGGACTAGCGGGGGATTTACCTACGAGCAGTACTTC.

The rearrangement links TRBV12-3 or TRBV12-4 to TRBJ2-5, with TRBD1 matching 8 bases. The CDR3 covers 15 residues. The V and J ends lost 4 bases and 7 bases, in that order; junction bases with no gene match: 11. CDR3 protein: CASSSQDREWGTQYF. The DNA for the CDR3 is TGTGCCAGCAGTTCCCAGGACAGGGAGTGGGGGACCCAGTACTTC.

This clonotype was counted a few times. The rearrangement links TRBV12-3 or TRBV12-4 to TRBJ2-3; 9 bases fit TRBD1. V gave up 6 bases and J gave up 3 bases; unmatched junction bases: 16. The CDR3 spans 18 residues. This CDR3 is CASSGRLLGQGSTDTQYF. CDR3 nucleotide sequence: TGTGCCAGCAGCGGCCGGCTGCTGGGACAGGGAAGTACAGATACGCAGTATTTT.

The chain has TRBV20-1 and TRBJ2-1, with D maybe TRBD2 (5 bases). The CDR3 sequence is 13 residues long. Trimming cost V 5 bases and J 0 bases, with 8 bases left between them. Germline V gene sequence: CDR1 DFQATT, CDR2 SNEGSKA (reference sequence). The CDR3 here is CSARGYSYNEQFF. CDR3 sequence (DNA): TGCAGTGCTCGGGGATACTCCTACAATGAGCAGTTCTTC.

V and J are TRBV7-3 and TRBJ2-1; D might be TRBD1 (6 bases). This CDR3 comprises 12 residues. V was clipped by 2 bases and J by 14 bases, with 13 bases between them. The germline gives CDR1 SGHTA, CDR2 FQGTGA. The CDR3 DNA is TGTGCCAGCAGCTTACCCGGACAGACCAAGTTCTTC. This codes for CASSLPGQTKFF.

V and J are TRBV3-1 and TRBJ2-3; 11 bases fit TRBD2. Germline values: CDR1 LGHDT, CDR2 YNNKEL (reference sequence). The trim removed 2 bases at V and 1 base at J, leaving 8 bases unmatched. This CDR3 spans 18 amino acids. The CDR3 spells CASSQITLSGRGTDTQYF. The DNA for the CDR3 is TGTGCCAGCAGCCAAATCACCCTTAGCGGGAGGGGCACAGATACGCAGTATTTT.

V usage is TRBV28 and J usage is TRBJ2-4; D may correspond to TRBD1 or TRBD2 (5 bases each). The assigned J gene may be wrong: the sequence end matches TRBJ2-7 better. The CDR3 length is 15 residues. CDR1 and CDR2 from the germline V gene are MDHEN and SYDVKM. This CDR3 reads CASSLTGTTLYEQYF. CDR3 nucleotide sequence: TGTGCCAGCAGTTTGACGGGGACGACCCTCTACGAGCAGTACTTC.

V usage is TRBV28 and J usage is TRBJ2-5; 10 nucleotides line up with TRBD1. Matching the DNA end better, TRBJ2-4 makes the J call doubtful. CDR1 is MDHEN and CDR2 is SYDVKM in the germline V gene. The CDR3 loop spans 14 amino acids. CDR3 sequence (DNA): TGTGCCAGCAGTCAACGGGACAGGGGCAACATTCAGTACTTC. It translates to CASSQRDRGNIQYF.

The CDR3 region is CSVREGDQPQHF. The CDR3 DNA sequence: TGCAGCGTTCGTGAAGGGGACCAGCCCCAGCATTTT. The V gene is TRBV29-1, the J gene TRBJ1-5; perhaps TRBD1 as D (5 bases). Germline V gene data show CDR1 as SQVTM and CDR2 as ANQGSEA. Trimming took 5 bases from V and 7 from J, leaving 12 bases between them. This CDR3 comprises 12 residues.

This chain connects TRBV6-2 or TRBV6-3 to TRBJ1-2; D perhaps matches TRBD1 (5 bases). Looked up from germline, CDR1 is MNHEY and CDR2 is SVGEGT. Trimming pared 4 bases from V and 6 bases from J, leaving 15 bases between. The CDR3 is 14 amino acids. As DNA, the CDR3 is TGTGCCAGCAGTTTCTTCTCCGGGACGAATGGCTACACCTTC. Residues: CASSFFSGTNGYTF.

This clonotype has more than one count but fewer than ten. The rearrangement joins TRBV7-3 to TRBJ2-2; 13 bases match TRBD2. V lost 5 bases and J lost 8; bases outside the gene matches: 8. Per germline, CDR1 SGHTA and CDR2 FQGTGA. This CDR3 is built from 16 residues. CDR3: CASSPGLAGVLGELFF. The CDR3 nucleotides read TGTGCCAGCAGCCCCGGACTAGCGGGAGTTCTTGGGGAGCTGTTTTTT.

The J gene is TRBJ2-1, the V gene TRBV6-2 or TRBV6-3; 7 bases are shared with TRBD1. V trimming: 2 bases; J trimming: 2 bases; junction bases outside the gene matches: 6. The CDR3 has 16 amino acids. Germline V CDR1 and CDR2: MNHEY, SVGEGT. The CDR3 DNA follows: TGTGCCAGCAGTTACAAAACAGGGGATCCCTACAATGAGCAGTTCTTC. Its protein product is CASSYKTGDPYNEQFF.